This T cell receptor (beta chain) originates from a study of blood T cells in healthy people across ages. This clonotype has a handful of counts. As yet, its antigen is unknown. V lost 1 base, J lost 4 bases, and 6 bases stayed unmatched. The CDR3 is 16 amino acids. Germline CDR1 and CDR2: SGDLS and YYNGEE. Study results and limitations: PBMCs left unsorted prevented a conclusive naive versus antigen-experienced comparison.

The use of a sample-barcoded 5' primer and a J-beta primer mix characterized a second PCR of roughly 6 to 12 cycles. TCRdb itself ran the 5' RACE reads through MiXCR, one entry per CDR3 protein. The sample holds under 700,000 distinct CDR3 sequences, 20% to 30% seen once. These data also formed part of another study, on T cells of mothers and their children. According to that study: The donor cohort consisted of three healthy Caucasian mothers and their six children.

The J gene is TRBJ2-2, the V gene TRBV9, with 8 nucleotides matching TRBD2. The origin of this receptor is a boy aged 5-17 years in good health. Sequencing was done on a sample of blood. CDR3 nucleotide sequence: TGTGCCAGCAGCGTACAACGGGAGGGCCCCACCGGGGAGCTGTTTTTT. Amino acid sequence: CASSVQREGPTGELFF.